This paragraph covers one T cell receptor (beta chain) sequence. CDR1 is LGHDT and CDR2 is YNNKEL in the germline V gene (reference sequence). This CDR3 is built from 14 residues. Trimming left V 4 bases short and J 4 bases short, with 13 bases between. The method was immunoSEQ multiplex PCR; TCRdb's version includes in-frame clones alone and lacks a portion of them. This sample has roughly 410,000 clones; 87% occur once, and the top ten carry approximately 2.4%. This sample was taken from a study of blood T cell repertoires in COVID-19. Sequenced material: peripheral blood. The source of this sequence is a woman aged 55-75 years with COVID-19, enrolled during active disease. This chain joins TRBV3-1 (or the pseudogene TRBV3-2) and TRBJ2-5; D is possibly TRBD2 (6 bases). The CDR3 reads CASSRRGGTETQYF. CDR3 nucleotides: TGTGCCAGCAGCCGGCGGGGTGGGACAGAGACCCAGTACTTC.